One sample yielded the 26 T cell receptor beta chains listed below, sequenced in a study of blood T cell repertoires in COVID-19. Method: immunoSEQ multiplex PCR; TCRdb's copy keeps in-frame clones and lacks some. This table has roughly 69,000 clones, around 85% appearing once. Sequenced sample: peripheral blood. The receptors were sampled from a man aged 50 to 59 with active COVID-19.

The rearrangement links TRBV5-6 to TRBJ2-2; perhaps TRBD1 as D (5 bases). The CDR3 runs to 13 residues. The germline CDR1 and CDR2 sequences are SGHDT and YYEEEE. The V gene lost 0 bases and the J gene lost 6 bases, with 6 bases spanning the gap. The CDR3 sequence: CASSLEGAGELFF. The CDR3 nucleotides are TGTGCCAGCAGCTTGGAAGGGGCCGGGGAGCTGTTTTTT.

As for this clone: At one boundary the junction diverges from the germline segment, which might be a read error. This chain uses TRBV13 with TRBJ2-1; D may be TRBD2 (6 bases). Germline V gene sequence: CDR1 PRHDT, CDR2 FYEKMQ (reference sequence). This CDR3 is built from 15 residues. The CDR3 reads CASSLGWGGNNEQFF. CDR3 sequence (DNA): TGTGCCAGCAGCCTAGGGTGGGGCGGGAACAATGAGCAGTTCTTC.

The V call is TRBV7-2, the J call TRBJ1-2; 7 nucleotides align to TRBD1. The CDR3 is 13 residues long. Trimming at V came to 3 bases and at J to 8 bases, leaving 6 bases not matched to a gene. Germline values: CDR1 SGHTA, CDR2 FQGNSA. The CDR3, as DNA: TGTGCCAGCAGCTTGGAGGGGGCCCGGGGCTACACCTTC. Protein product: CASSLEGARGYTF.

The V and J genes are TRBV4-3 and TRBJ1-2, with D perhaps matching TRBD1 (5 bases). The CDR3 totals 15 residues. Germline V gives CDR1 LGHNA, CDR2 YSLEER. Trimming cost V 0 bases and J 3 bases, with 11 bases left between them. For the CDR3, the DNA is TGCGCCAGCAGCCAAGATCCCAGGGCTGACTATGGCTACACCTTC. Amino acid sequence: CASSQDPRADYGYTF.

This clone was detected a few times. This chain uses TRBV19 with TRBJ2-1; weak D call: TRBD1 (6 bases). The germline V and J ends were trimmed by 2 bases and 6 bases, with 14 bases remaining between them. CDR3 length equals 15 residues. From germline, CDR1 is LNHDA and CDR2 SQIVND (reference sequence). CDR3 sequence: CASSILIRGGNEQFF. In nucleotides, the CDR3 is TGTGCCAGTAGTATATTGATACGAGGGGGCAATGAGCAGTTCTTC.

This clone has only one observation. The chain combines TRBV11-3 with TRBJ2-1; 9 bases are a match to TRBD2. Germline lookup yields CDR1 SGHNT and CDR2 YENEEA. The CDR3 spans 18 residues. Trimming removed 0 bases from V and 0 bases from J; junction bases left unmatched: 6. CDR3 region: CASSLDFGSGSSYNEQFF. CDR3 sequence (DNA): TGTGCCAGCAGCTTAGATTTTGGTAGCGGGAGCTCCTACAATGAGCAGTTCTTC.

The chain carries TRBV27 and TRBJ1-2; 9 nucleotides agree with TRBD1. From germline, CDR1 is MNHEY and CDR2 SMNVEV (reference sequence). The CDR3 is 14 residues long. V trimming: 2 bases; J trimming: 7 bases; junction bases outside the gene matches: 5. The CDR3 nucleotides read TGTGCCAGCAGTTTAGGGACAGGGTCCCGTGGCTACACCTTC. Encoded protein: CASSLGTGSRGYTF.

J is TRBJ2-1 and V is TRBV6-6; possible D gene TRBD1, 7 bases. V was cut by 6 bases and J by 16 bases, with 25 bases left in between. Germline V gene data show CDR1 as MNHNY and CDR2 as SVGAGI (reference sequence). There are 14 residues in the CDR3. CDR3 sequence: CASRFTGAGGSSFF. In DNA, the CDR3 is TGTGCCAGCAGGTTTACAGGGGCTGGGGGGTCCAGTTTCTTC.

This clone was seen once. CDR3 sequence: CASSPPGDRDIQYF. The CDR3 nucleotides read TGTGCCAGCTCACCCCCCGGTGATCGGGACATTCAGTACTTC. The chain carries TRBV18 and TRBJ2-4; D call uncertain. V lost 3 bases and J 8 bases, leaving 14 bases between the germline ends. Germline lookup yields CDR1 KGHSH and CDR2 LQKENI. This CDR3 contains 14 residues.

The V and J genes are TRBV7-2 and TRBJ1-6, with D hard to call. This CDR3 is built from 15 residues. The V gene's germline CDR1 is SGHTA and CDR2 FQGNSA. V lost 5 bases, J lost 3 bases, and 11 bases lay in between. As DNA, the CDR3 is TGTGCCAGCAGCGTGGTCGGTAGCTATAATTCACCCCTCCACTTT. It encodes CASSVVGSYNSPLHF.

This clone appeared once. The chain has TRBV27 and TRBJ2-3; perhaps TRBD1 as D (5 bases). Trimming shortened V by 6 bases and J by 1 base, and 8 bases separated the two germline ends. The CDR3 has 13 residues. CDR1 and CDR2 from the germline V gene are MNHEY and SMNVEV (reference sequence). The CDR3 coding sequence is TGTGCCAGCAGATGGGGCGGCACAGATACGCAGTATTTT. Translation: CASRWGGTDTQYF.

The gene calls are TRBV5-1 and TRBJ1-1, with D tentatively TRBD1 (5 bases). Trimming pared 0 bases from V and 5 bases from J, leaving 11 bases between. This CDR3 has 14 amino acids. Germline-derived CDR1 and CDR2 are SGHRS and YFSETQ. For the CDR3, the DNA is TGCGCCAGCAGCTTGGATCGGGGGGGTACTGAAGCTTTCTTT. It translates to CASSLDRGGTEAFF.

J is TRBJ1-1 and V is TRBV3-1 (or the pseudogene TRBV3-2), with D possibly being TRBD1 (5 bases). Trimming removed 3 bases from V and 7 bases from J, with 6 bases in between. CDR3 length: 11 amino acids. In germline, CDR1 is LGHDT, CDR2 YNNKEL (reference sequence). The DNA of the CDR3 is TGTGCCAGCAGCCAGCAGGGTGAAGCTTTCTTT. It encodes CASSQQGEAFF.

The chain combines TRBV11-3 with TRBJ2-5; TRBD2 matches 12 bases. Trimming took 1 base from V and 1 from J; bases not matched to a gene: 4. The CDR3 consists of 17 residues. Germline-derived CDR1 and CDR2 are SGHNT and YENEEA. The DNA for the CDR3 is TGTGCCAGCAGCTTAGTTACTAGCGGGGGGATCCAAGAGACCCAGTACTTC. It encodes CASSLVTSGGIQETQYF.

The chain carries TRBV6-5 and TRBJ2-3; 10 positions agree with TRBD2. The CDR3 length is 15 residues. V shed 4 bases and J 6 bases; nucleotides not matched to a gene: 7. CDR1 and CDR2 from the germline V gene are MNHEY and SVGAGI. CDR3 nucleotides: TGTGCCAGCAGTTCAGGGACTAGCGAGAGTGATACGCAGTATTTT. This gives the protein CASSSGTSESDTQYF.

The rearrangement uses TRBV19 and TRBJ1-1; 9 bases line up with TRBD1. The V and J ends lost 6 bases and 7 bases, in that order; junction bases with no gene match: 15. CDR1 is LNHDA and CDR2 is SQIVND in the germline V gene (reference sequence). This CDR3 comprises 16 residues. For the CDR3, the DNA is TGTGCCAGTAGAGACCGGGACAGGGATTTTTCGGGTGAAGCTTTCTTT. This gives the protein CASRDRDRDFSGEAFF.

This chain connects TRBV11-2 to TRBJ2-7; D perhaps matches TRBD1 (6 bases). The length of the CDR3 is 13 residues. V lost 3 bases to trimming and J lost 2 bases, with 8 bases between them. From germline, CDR1 is SGHAT and CDR2 FQNNGV. As DNA, the CDR3 is TGTGCCAGCAGCTTCGGACAGACCTACGAGCAGTACTTC. Protein product: CASSFGQTYEQYF.

The chain employs TRBV7-2 and TRBJ2-1, with TRBD1 matching over 8 bases. The CDR3 consists of 14 residues. The V and J ends lost 4 bases and 7 bases, in that order; junction bases with no gene match: 6. Germline assignment: CDR1 SGHTA and CDR2 FQGNSA. The CDR3 bases are TGTGCCAGCAGCTCCCGCAGGGGGCGAAATGAGCAGTTCTTC. It specifies CASSSRRGRNEQFF.

The genes are TRBV5-1 and TRBJ2-5; 8 nucleotides align to TRBD1. This CDR3 contains 14 residues. V lost 3 bases to trimming and J lost 2 bases; unmatched junction nucleotides: 3. Germline values: CDR1 SGHRS, CDR2 YFSETQ. The CDR3 DNA is TGCGCCAGCAGCTCGCAGGGGGCGCAAGAGACCCAGTACTTC. Protein: CASSSQGAQETQYF.

The chain joins TRBV5-6 to TRBJ1-6; maybe TRBD1 (5 bases). From germline, CDR1 is SGHDT and CDR2 YYEEEE. V was pared by 3 bases and J by 0 bases, with 16 bases between. This CDR3 has 18 amino acids. CDR3 DNA sequence: TGTGCCAGCAGCTGGGGCGCGGGGCCCAGCTCCTATAATTCACCCCTCCACTTT. Its translation is CASSWGAGPSSYNSPLHF.

The gene calls are TRBV6-2 or TRBV6-3 and TRBJ2-7; TRBD2 matches at 12 bases. Germline CDR1 and CDR2: MNHEY and SVGEGT. V dropped 6 bases and J dropped 4; count of bases not matched to a gene: 4. The CDR3 contains 14 residues. CDR3: CASSKTSGRYEQYF. CDR3 bases: TGTGCCAGCAGCAAAACTAGCGGGAGGTACGAGCAGTACTTC.

The J gene is TRBJ2-2, the V gene TRBV5-1; 11 positions agree with TRBD2. CDR1 and CDR2 (germline): SGHRS, YFSETQ. This CDR3 is 20 amino acids long. V shed 4 bases and J 5 bases; nucleotides not matched to a gene: 19. DNA for the CDR3: TGCGCCAGCAGCCCCTCCGGGACTAGCGGTATACCCCGCGGGACCGGGGAGCTGTTTTTT. This translates into CASSPSGTSGIPRGTGELFF.

The chain joins TRBV6-5 to TRBJ1-2; the match to TRBD1 covers 9 bases. The V and J ends lost 6 bases and 4 bases, in that order; junction bases with no gene match: 3. CDR1 is MNHEY and CDR2 is SVGAGI in the germline V gene. The CDR3 loop spans 13 amino acids. In DNA, the CDR3 is TGTGCCAGCAGAGACAGGGGGTCCTATGGCTACACCTTC. Residues: CASRDRGSYGYTF.

V usage is TRBV10-3 and J usage is TRBJ2-7, with a tentative D call TRBD1 (6 bases). The germline V and J ends were trimmed by 2 bases and 5 bases, with 16 bases remaining between them. This CDR3 has 15 amino acids. The germline gives CDR1 ENHRY, CDR2 SYGVKD. CDR3 bases: TGTGCCATCAGTGAGAGAAACAGGGTAACCCACGAGCAGTACTTC. Translating gives CAISERNRVTHEQYF.

This chain connects TRBV25-1 to TRBJ2-7, with a tentative D call TRBD2 (7 bases). Trimming shortened V by 7 bases and J by 3 bases, and 19 bases separated the two germline ends. The CDR3 totals 15 residues. The germline gives CDR1 MGHDK, CDR2 SYGVNS. CDR3 bases: TGTGCCAGCACCAGCGGGGCCGGACAGAGCTACGAGCAGTACTTC. Translation: CASTSGAGQSYEQYF.

This clone was recorded once. This chain joins TRBV3-1 (or the pseudogene TRBV3-2) and TRBJ2-3; the D gene is possibly TRBD2 (6 bases). The V gene lost 4 bases and the J gene lost 8 bases, with 16 bases spanning the gap. From germline, CDR1 is LGHDT and CDR2 YNNKEL (reference sequence). The CDR3 runs 14 residues. The CDR3 is CASSPSWGDSTQYF. The CDR3 nucleotides are TGTGCCAGCAGCCCGAGCTGGGGGGATTCTACGCAGTATTTT.